Shown below are 23 T cell receptor beta chains from a single sample sequenced in a study of blood T cell repertoires in COVID-19. This table comes from immunoSEQ multiplex PCR, and its TCRdb copy is limited to in-frame clones, with some not included. Altogether about 150,000 clones are present, roughly 78% being singletons, with the ten largest covering over 12%. Sequencing used peripheral blood. Receptor source: a human donor with acute or convalescent COVID-19. The donor label of this sample is uncertain.

The chain is built from TRBV5-6 and TRBJ1-2, with 8 bases that match TRBD1. Germline values: CDR1 SGHDT, CDR2 YYEEEE. This CDR3 region has 15 residues. V dropped 0 bases and J dropped 4; count of bases not matched to a gene: 5. CDR3: CASSLGDRSFYGYTF. CDR3 DNA: TGTGCCAGCAGCTTGGGGGACAGGTCATTCTATGGCTACACCTTC.

The genes are TRBV7-2 and TRBJ1-2; TRBD1 aligns across 9 bases. Looked up from germline, CDR1 is SGHTA and CDR2 is FQGNSA. This CDR3 comprises 19 residues. V lost 1 base and J lost 4; bases outside the gene matches: 16. The CDR3: CASSLVPRRYGTGIYGYTF. As DNA, the CDR3 is TGTGCCAGCAGCTTAGTCCCTCGTCGGTATGGGACAGGGATCTATGGCTACACCTTC. The full variable domain, its missing parts supplied by reference TRBV7-2 and TRBJ1-2, is GAGVSQSPSNKVTEKGKDVELRCDPISGHTALYWYRQSLGQGLEFLIYFQGNSAPDKSGLPSDRFSAERTGGSVSTLTIQRTQQEDSAVYLCASSLVPRRYGTGIYGYTFGSGTRLTVV.

This chain links TRBV5-1 with TRBJ2-3; the match to TRBD2 covers 9 bases. Germline CDR1 and CDR2: SGHRS and YFSETQ. The CDR3 is 18 amino acids. V gave up 6 bases and J gave up 6 bases; unmatched junction bases: 20. In DNA form, the CDR3 reads TGCGCCAGCACCCCCCCCCGAGCTAGCGGGGACCTAGGCGATACGCAGTATTTT. It codes for CASTPPRASGDLGDTQYF.

This chain connects TRBV5-4 to TRBJ1-2, with 7 bases lining up with TRBD1. The CDR3 covers 16 residues. Per the germline V gene, CDR1 is SGHNT and CDR2 is YYREEE (reference sequence). V dropped 3 bases and J dropped 7; count of bases not matched to a gene: 15. Written as DNA, the CDR3 is TGTGCCAGCAGCTCTAGGGGGCAGGGTCGGTTTGGTGGCTACACCTTC. Its translation: CASSSRGQGRFGGYTF.

The chain joins TRBV7-2 to TRBJ2-5, with D possibly matching TRBD2 (7 bases). CDR1 is SGHTA, CDR2 FQGNSA, per germline. There are 17 residues in the CDR3. V was shortened by 0 bases and J by 4 bases, with 18 bases between the two germline ends. The CDR3 is CASSLARGPGRGETQYF. The CDR3 nucleotides are TGTGCCAGCAGCTTAGCGCGGGGGCCAGGGAGGGGAGAGACCCAGTACTTC.

This chain links TRBV10-1 with TRBJ2-7, with D possibly being TRBD1 (6 bases). From germline, CDR1 is WNHNN and CDR2 SYGVQD (reference sequence). V lost 5 bases and J 3 bases, leaving 11 bases between the germline ends. The CDR3 is made up of 13 amino acids. The CDR3, as DNA: TGCGCCAGCAGTACAGGGAAAGGCTACGAGCAGTACTTC. Protein product: CASSTGKGYEQYF.

The chain combines TRBV5-1 with TRBJ2-1; 9 nucleotides agree with TRBD1. This CDR3 has 16 residues. Germline V gene data show CDR1 as SGHRS and CDR2 as YFSETQ. With V trimmed by 4 bases and J by 4 bases, 9 bases remained unmatched. The CDR3 sequence: CASSRSDRGPYNEQFF. DNA for the CDR3: TGCGCCAGCAGCCGCTCGGACAGGGGACCTTACAATGAGCAGTTCTTC.

The genes are TRBV19 and TRBJ1-5, with D tentatively TRBD1 (6 bases). The CDR3 has 14 amino acids. The V and J ends lost 3 bases and 2 bases respectively, with 8 bases between them. Germline V gene sequence: CDR1 LNHDA, CDR2 SQIVND (reference sequence). In DNA, the CDR3 is TGTGCCAGTAGTATTAAGGGGGGCAATCAGCCCCAGCATTTT. Protein: CASSIKGGNQPQHF.

The genes are TRBV5-1 and TRBJ2-1; 8 bases line up with TRBD1. The CDR3 sequence is 15 residues long. Germline V gene data show CDR1 as SGHRS and CDR2 as YFSETQ. The junction had 2 bases not matched to a gene; V was cut back by 3 bases and J by 0 bases. The CDR3: CASSSGGRSYNEQFF. CDR3 DNA sequence: TGCGCCAGCAGCTCAGGGGGCCGCTCCTACAATGAGCAGTTCTTC. Full variable domain (rest looked up from reference TRBV5-1 and TRBJ2-1): KAGVTQTPRYLIKTRGQQVTLSCSPISGHRSVSWYQQTPGQGLQFLFEYFSETQRNKGNFPGRFSGRQFSNSRSEMNVSTLELGDSALYLCASSSGGRSYNEQFFGPGTRLTVL.

The chain has TRBV4-1 and TRBJ2-1; 9 bases align to TRBD1. The junction had 8 bases not matched to a gene; V was cut back by 2 bases and J by 3 bases. Germline V gives CDR1 MGHRA, CDR2 YSYEKL. The CDR3 is 17 residues long. In DNA, the CDR3 is TGCGCCAGCAGCCAAAAACCCCGGGACAGGGTCTACAATGAGCAGTTCTTC. Residues: CASSQKPRDRVYNEQFF.

The gene calls are TRBV12-3 or TRBV12-4 and TRBJ1-1; 7 positions match TRBD1. The trim removed 1 base at V and 4 bases at J, leaving 0 bases unmatched. The CDR3 is 13 amino acids. The CDR3 region is CASSLEGATEAFF. The DNA of the CDR3 is TGTGCCAGCAGTTTAGAGGGGGCCACTGAAGCTTTCTTT.

This clone has just a few counts. The V gene is TRBV2, the J gene TRBJ2-7; 9 nucleotides align to TRBD2. The germline V gene has CDR1 SNHLY and CDR2 FYNNEI. V shed 7 bases, J shed 1 base, and the junction held 2 bases outside the gene matches. This CDR3 is 13 amino acids long. The CDR3: CASTLAGSYEQYF. CDR3 DNA sequence: TGTGCCAGCACTCTAGCGGGGTCCTACGAGCAGTACTTC.

This sequence joins TRBV7-9 and TRBJ1-1; D gene unclear. The CDR3 has 13 residues. With 5 bases removed from V and 1 base from J, the gap between germline ends came to 8 bases. CDR1 and CDR2 from the germline V gene are SEHNR and FQNEAQ (reference sequence). For the CDR3, the DNA is TGTGCCAGCAGCCGCGTCAAGAACACTGAAGCTTTCTTT. It yields the protein CASSRVKNTEAFF.

The gene calls are TRBV7-2 and TRBJ1-2; D unclear. The CDR3 has 14 residues. V lost 5 bases, J lost 8 bases, and 18 bases lay in between. From germline, CDR1 is SGHTA and CDR2 FQGNSA. In nucleotides, the CDR3 is TGTGCCAGCAGCAAAATAAACACCAACCAAGGCTACACCTTC. It yields the protein CASSKINTNQGYTF.

The chain links TRBV7-9 to TRBJ2-7; 9 bases match TRBD1. CDR1 and CDR2 (germline): SEHNR, FQNEAQ (reference sequence). The V segment lost 1 base and the J segment 5 bases; nucleotides outside the gene matches: 3. The CDR3 is 14 residues long. CDR3 DNA: TGTGCCAGCAGCTTAGTGGGACAGGGAAACGAGCAGTACTTC. As protein: CASSLVGQGNEQYF.

The rearrangement joins TRBV2 to TRBJ2-7; D might be TRBD1 (6 bases). This CDR3 is built from 13 residues. Germline assignment: CDR1 SNHLY and CDR2 FYNNEI. Deletions cut 7 bases from V and 6 bases from J, with 16 bases between. The DNA of the CDR3 is TGTGCCAGCATGATGGGGACACAACGCGAGCAGTACTTC. Its translation is CASMMGTQREQYF.

V usage is TRBV2 and J usage is TRBJ1-5, with 9 bases identical to TRBD1. The ends lost 4 bases at V and 4 bases at J; junction bases unmatched: 2. Germline CDR1 SNHLY, CDR2 FYNNEI. CDR3 length: 14 residues. CDR3 protein: CASSAGTGNQPQHF. The CDR3 DNA follows: TGTGCCAGCAGTGCCGGGACAGGGAATCAGCCCCAGCATTTT.

V and J are TRBV19 and TRBJ2-2; D is ambiguous. This CDR3 region has 15 residues. CDR1 and CDR2 (germline): LNHDA, SQIVND (reference sequence). V gave up 10 bases and J gave up 0 bases, with 15 bases separating them. The chain's CDR3 is CATLPDNANTGELFF. In nucleotides, the CDR3 is TGTGCCACACTCCCCGACAACGCGAACACCGGGGAGCTGTTTTTT.

CDR3 nucleotide sequence: TGTGCCAGCAGATCTACCCCGGGACAGTCCTACGAGCAGTACTTC. Its translation: CASRSTPGQSYEQYF. The chain combines TRBV6-5 with TRBJ2-7, with 7 bases matching TRBD1. The length of the CDR3 is 15 residues. CDR1 and CDR2 from the germline V gene are MNHEY and SVGAGI. The V gene end was trimmed by 6 bases and the J gene end by 1 base; junction bases not matched to a gene: 9.

V usage is TRBV5-1 and J usage is TRBJ2-2; a possible D gene is TRBD2 (6 bases). With 0 bases removed from V and 6 bases from J, the gap between germline ends came to 18 bases. Germline CDR1 is SGHRS and CDR2 is YFSETQ. The CDR3 runs 17 residues. This CDR3 is CASSLGRARSGAGELFF. For the CDR3, the DNA is TGCGCCAGCAGCTTGGGAAGAGCTAGGTCGGGAGCCGGGGAGCTGTTTTTT.

The chain joins TRBV4-1 to TRBJ2-7, with 7 bases identical to TRBD1. The germline V gene encodes CDR1 MGHRA and CDR2 YSYEKL. The length of the CDR3 is 16 residues. J was trimmed by 0 bases and V by 3 bases; bases with no gene match: 8. CDR3 region: CASSQRQGFSSYEQYF. The DNA of the CDR3 is TGCGCCAGCAGCCAGAGACAGGGATTTAGCTCCTACGAGCAGTACTTC.

The chain links TRBV2 to TRBJ2-3; TRBD1 might be the D (5 bases). The CDR3 sequence is 16 residues long. Per germline, CDR1 SNHLY and CDR2 FYNNEI. V was cut by 5 bases and J by 0 bases, with 15 bases left in between. This CDR3 is CASSPTGYSSTDTQYF. The CDR3 bases are TGTGCCAGCAGTCCTACAGGCTACTCTAGCACAGATACGCAGTATTTT.

The chain is built from TRBV19 and TRBJ1-1; D is unclear. The CDR3 runs 13 residues. Deletions cut 7 bases from V and 9 bases from J, with 18 bases between. Germline assignment: CDR1 LNHDA and CDR2 SQIVND (reference sequence). CDR3 loop: CASNPAGTNQAFF. Written as DNA, the CDR3 is TGTGCCAGTAACCCTGCGGGAACAAACCAAGCTTTCTTT.